Described below is a single TCR beta chain sequence and its context. Its matching antigen is unknown. Unmatched junction bases numbered 8, after V lost 4 bases and J lost 6 bases. Looked up from germline, CDR1 is LNHDA and CDR2 is SQIVND (reference sequence). The CDR3 is 15 amino acids. This entry is derived from a study of OX40 agonist ivuxolimab in advanced cancers. The wider study: Patient treatment consisted of intravenous ivuxolimab administration every 2 weeks at 0.01 to 10 mg/kg.

The repertoire was sequenced with immunoSEQ multiplex PCR; TCRdb's copy has only in-frame clones and lacks some. The sample includes approximately 40,000 clones, approximately 80% of them seen just once. General study findings and limits: Expanded clones belonging to CD8+ T cells outnumbered, on average, those of CD4+. Some patients without response likewise showed low normalized clonal expansion.

The sample was CD4+ or CD8+ T cells sorted from blood, taken in a trial of the OX40 agonist ivuxolimab. This TCR derives from an adult with an advanced solid tumor such as melanoma, head and neck, liver or kidney cancer. This chain uses TRBV19 with TRBJ2-7; 11 nucleotides agree with TRBD2. CDR3 nucleotide sequence: TGTGCCAGTAGTACAGGACTAGCGGGTCGGGGCGAGCAGTACTTC. Its translation is CASSTGLAGRGEQYF. The variable domain in full, completed from reference TRBV19 and TRBJ2-7, reads DGGITQSPKYLFRKEGQNVTLSCEQNLNHDAMYWYRQDPGQGLRLIYYSQIVNDFQKGDIAEGYSVSREKKESFPLTVTSAQKNPTAFYLCASSTGLAGRGEQYFGPGTRLTVT.